A selection of T cell receptor beta chains follows, all from one sample in a study of early T cells in non-severe SARS-CoV-2 infection. Via MiXCR, TCRdb re-called the 5' RACE reads, giving one row per CDR3 protein. The repertoire holds approximately 81,000 distinct CDR3 sequences, with approximately 13% as singletons. The sequenced material came from whole blood. The receptors derive from an adult who was a healthcare worker with PCR-confirmed SARS-CoV-2 infection or an uninfected control (not recorded which). The CDR3 runs from the conserved cysteine through the conserved F or W. Each record gives: CDR3 DNA, CDR3 protein, D gene, J gene, V gene, clone size. A D gene is named only where the DNA matches it firmly. Size tells how often a clone was seen (once, few, many) or the class of an expanded clone, and some rows leave it out.

TGTGCCAGCAGTTTAGAATCCTACGAGCAGTACTTC	CASSLESYEQYF	-	TRBJ2-7	TRBV28	few
TGCAGTGCTAGTTCGGGCAGGGTGAGCACTGAAGCTTTCTTT	CSASSGRVSTEAFF	-	TRBJ1-1	TRBV20-1	-
TGTGCCAGCAGTTACTTGCCAGGGAACACTGAAGCTTTCTTT	CASSYLPGNTEAFF	-	TRBJ1-1	TRBV6-2/TRBV6-3	-
TGTGCCACCAGTGATCCCACTAGCGGGAGGGCGCTGTTCTTC	CATSDPTSGRALFF	TRBD2	TRBJ2-1	TRBV24-1	-
TGTGCCAGCAGCTTAGTCGGGACAGCTGAAGCTTTCTTT	CASSLVGTAEAFF	TRBD1	TRBJ1-1	TRBV7-9	many
TGCGCCAGCAGGAGGGACCAAACCTACGAGCAGTACTTC	CASRRDQTYEQYF	-	TRBJ2-7	TRBV5-1	-
TGTGCCAGCAGCTACGACAGCTACGAGCAGTACTTC	CASSYDSYEQYF	-	TRBJ2-7	TRBV7-9	-
TGCGCCAGCAGAGTACAGGGTGGGAACACTGAAGCTTTCTTT	CASRVQGGNTEAFF	-	TRBJ1-1	TRBV10-2	few
TGTGCCAGCAGCTCTCCCGGAGGCCCAGGGAACTATGGCTACACCTTC	CASSSPGGPGNYGYTF	-	TRBJ1-2	TRBV12-3/TRBV12-4	many
TGTGCCAGCGGGGGACAGGGGCCCGCCTATGGCTACACCTTC	CASGGQGPAYGYTF	TRBD1	TRBJ1-2	TRBV12-3/TRBV12-4	many
TGCAGCGTTAGAAAACCCCGTGGCGGGAGGGACTACAATGAGCAGTTCTTC	CSVRKPRGGRDYNEQFF	TRBD2	TRBJ2-1	TRBV29-1	-
TGTGCCACCAGTGTTTCGGACAGGGGCCATGAGCAGTTCTTC	CATSVSDRGHEQFF	TRBD1	TRBJ2-1	TRBV24-1	many
TGTGCCAGCAGACGACAGGACCTGAACACTGAAGCTTTCTTT	CASRRQDLNTEAFF	-	TRBJ1-1	TRBV7-9	-
TGTGCCAGCAGCCCCCATTACAGCGGCAATGAGCAGTTCTTC	CASSPHYSGNEQFF	-	TRBJ2-1	TRBV11-3	few
TGTGCCATCAGGGGACGGACCCAAGAGACCCAGTACTTC	CAIRGRTQETQYF	-	TRBJ2-5	TRBV10-3	many
TGTGCCAGCAGCCCCCGACAGGGGAGCTCTGGGGCCAACGTCCTGACTTTC	CASSPRQGSSGANVLTF	TRBD1	TRBJ2-6	TRBV7-2	few
TGTGCCAGCAAAGCGGAATCTAGCACAGATACGCAGTATTTT	CASKAESSTDTQYF	-	TRBJ2-3	TRBV6-4	many
TGCGCCAGCAGCCAAGAACCCGGGACAGGGGGAGAGCAGTACTTC	CASSQEPGTGGEQYF	TRBD1	TRBJ2-7	TRBV4-1	-
TGTGCCAGCAGCGTAGGACAGGGGGACCCTTACGAGCAGTACTTC	CASSVGQGDPYEQYF	TRBD1	TRBJ2-7	TRBV9	few
TGTGCCAGCACCGCACGAGGAGAGCAGTACTTC	CASTARGEQYF	-	TRBJ2-7	TRBV28	-
TGTGCCAGCAGCATAGACCCGACGGAACCCTACGAGCAGTACTTC	CASSIDPTEPYEQYF	-	TRBJ2-7	TRBV7-9	few
TGCAGCGGGAGAGCTTACAATGAGCAGTTCTTC	CSGRAYNEQFF	-	TRBJ2-1	TRBV29-1	-
TGTGCCTGGAGCACCCGAAGGGCAGATACGCAGTATTTT	CAWSTRRADTQYF	-	TRBJ2-3	TRBV30	-
TGTGCCAGCACCAACTCCTACGAGCAGTACTTC	CASTNSYEQYF	-	TRBJ2-7	TRBV27	-
TGTGCCAGCAGCTCGCCGGGACAGGGTGCCCATGAGCAGTTCTTC	CASSSPGQGAHEQFF	TRBD1	TRBJ2-1	TRBV7-9	few
TGCGCCAGCAGCTTGCAAAGCAGGGTAAACACTGAAGCTTTCTTT	CASSLQSRVNTEAFF	-	TRBJ1-1	TRBV5-1	-
TGCGCCAGCAGCTTGGTCCCGCAGGGGACAGGCACTGAAGCTTTCTTT	CASSLVPQGTGTEAFF	TRBD1	TRBJ1-1	TRBV5-1	-
TGCGCCAGCAGCTTCGGGACGGCGCAAGGCGAGCAGTACTTC	CASSFGTAQGEQYF	-	TRBJ2-7	TRBV5-1	-
TGTGCCAGCAGCTTAGCCCTCATAAACCACGGAACTGAAGCTTTCTTT	CASSLALINHGTEAFF	-	TRBJ1-1	TRBV7-9	few
TGTGCCAGCAGCCGTTGGACGGACAACACTGAAGCTTTCTTT	CASSRWTDNTEAFF	-	TRBJ1-1	TRBV7-9	-
TGCAGTGCTAGAGATACCGGAATTAATGAAAAACTGTTTTTT	CSARDTGINEKLFF	-	TRBJ1-4	TRBV20-1	few
TGTGCCAGCAGCTTAGAAGGATTAGCCTACGAGCAGTACTTC	CASSLEGLAYEQYF	-	TRBJ2-7	TRBV13	few
TGCGCCAGCAGCCTCTCAAAACCGGGGCTCAATCAGCCCCAGCATTTT	CASSLSKPGLNQPQHF	-	TRBJ1-5	TRBV4-1	-
TGTGCCAGCAGCCTGAAGATGGGTAACACCGGGGAGCTGTTTTTT	CASSLKMGNTGELFF	-	TRBJ2-2	TRBV12-3/TRBV12-4	-
TGTGCCACCAGCGGCCCCTTGCCCAGGGGGCTCGGAAAACTGTTTTTT	CATSGPLPRGLGKLFF	TRBD1	TRBJ1-4	TRBV15	few
TGTGCCAGCAGTTCCGGACAGGGGTATAACTATGGCTACACCTTC	CASSSGQGYNYGYTF	TRBD1	TRBJ1-2	TRBV28	few
TGTGCCAGCAGCCAAGACCTCCACTCGGGTATACGGCAGTATTTT	CASSQDLHSGIRQYF	-	TRBJ2-3	TRBV4-2	-
TGTGCCAGTAGTAAAGGGATTGTCAATTCACCCCTCCACTTT	CASSKGIVNSPLHF	-	TRBJ1-6	TRBV19	many
TGTGCCAGCAGCCCTAGGGAGGGCACCGGGGAGCTGTTTTTT	CASSPREGTGELFF	TRBD2	TRBJ2-2	TRBV2	-
TGCGCCAGCAGCCCCAGGGCCGGAACTGGAAACACCATATATTTT	CASSPRAGTGNTIYF	-	TRBJ1-3	TRBV5-1	few
TGTGCCAGCACCCCCCCGGCACAGCTCTCCTACGAGCAGTACTTC	CASTPPAQLSYEQYF	-	TRBJ2-7	TRBV25-1	-
TGTGCCAGCTCACCAGGCGGGACCGGAGGATACGAGCAGTACTTC	CASSPGGTGGYEQYF	-	TRBJ2-7	TRBV18	many